Listed below are T cell receptor beta chains from one sample, sequenced in a study of OX40 agonist ivuxolimab in advanced cancers. Assay: immunoSEQ multiplex PCR; the TCRdb copy retains only in-frame clones and omits some. The table has under 80,000 clones, roughly 80% seen once. Specimen: CD4+ or CD8+ T cells sorted from blood, collected in a trial of the OX40 agonist ivuxolimab. The source of these receptors is an adult with an advanced solid tumor such as melanoma, head and neck, liver or kidney cancer. Both conserved end residues are part of each CDR3. The D gene is left open where the match is weak. Clone size, where shown, is once, few, many, or a class for clones that have expanded.

TGTGCCAGCAGCGTACAGGGTGGGGGGAATCAGCCCCAGCATTTT CASSVQGGGNQPQHF . TRBJ1-5 TRBV7-2 .
TGTGCCAGCTCCTGGGGGTCCCAAGCTAACTATGGCTACACCTTC CASSWGSQANYGYTF . TRBJ1-2 TRBV6-5 .
TGTGCCAGCAGTCCCTCCGCCGGGGAGCTGTTTTTT CASSPSAGELFF . TRBJ2-2 TRBV6-5 once
TGTGCCAGCAGCCGGGGGGGTGGATCCTACAATGAGCAGTTCTTC CASSRGGGSYNEQFF TRBD2 TRBJ2-1 TRBV5-4 .
TGTGCCAGCAGCTTGGGGACAGGGGCGGGGGTCTACGAGCAGTACTTC CASSLGTGAGVYEQYF TRBD1 TRBJ2-7 TRBV5-4 .
TGTGCCAGCTCGCTGCAGGACACCGGGGAGCTGTTTTTT CASSLQDTGELFF . TRBJ2-2 TRBV18 .
TGTGCCAGCAGTGGTGGGGCCGGGGAAGACGCGAACACTGAAGCTTTCTTT CASSGGAGEDANTEAFF . TRBJ1-1 TRBV5-4 .
TGTGCCAGCAGTTATAAGGCTTTCTCCTACGAGCAGTACTTC CASSYKAFSYEQYF . TRBJ2-7 TRBV6-5 .
TGTGCCAGCAGCTTAGCTGGGTTCATGGCCTACGAGCAGTACTTC CASSLAGFMAYEQYF . TRBJ2-7 TRBV7-8 .
TGTGCCAGCAGCTCGTTCAGGGTGGGTAATTCACCCCTCCACTTT CASSSFRVGNSPLHF . TRBJ1-6 TRBV13 few
TGTGCCAGCAGCCGGTCAGAGGCCCCGAACTATGGCTACACCTTC CASSRSEAPNYGYTF . TRBJ1-2 TRBV14 .
TGTGCCAGCAGCGAAGGGGGCTCGGCAGGGGTAAACAATCAGCCCCAGCATTTT CASSEGGSAGVNNQPQHF . TRBJ1-5 TRBV21-1 few
TGTGCCAGCAGTTTAACCGCAGATACGCAGTATTTT CASSLTADTQYF . TRBJ2-3 TRBV27 .
TGTGCCAGCAGCTTAGGAGGGAGGACTGAAGCTTTCTTT CASSLGGRTEAFF . TRBJ1-1 TRBV7-9 .
TGTGCCAGCAGCCATGGGGTGGGCTCTGGGGCCAACGTCCTGACTTTC CASSHGVGSGANVLTF . TRBJ2-6 TRBV9 .
TGTGCCAGCAGGGATAGGGAAGCTTTCTTT CASRDREAFF . TRBJ1-1 TRBV28 once
TGCGCCAGCAGACCCGGGACGGGGGTCTATGGCTACACCTTC CASRPGTGVYGYTF . TRBJ1-2 TRBV5-1 .
TGCGCCAGCAGCTTGCGCCTAGCGGGGGGTTCTGAGACCCAGTACTTC CASSLRLAGGSETQYF TRBD2 TRBJ2-5 TRBV5-1 .
TGTGCCAGCAGTTTAACTGCCGGGGAGCTGTTTTTT CASSLTAGELFF . TRBJ2-2 TRBV28 .
TGTGCCAGCAGTGAAGTTAGGGGGACTGAAGCTTTCTTT CASSEVRGTEAFF . TRBJ1-1 TRBV6-1 few
TGCGCCAGCAGCTCTACTCCGGGACAGGGATCCTCTGGAAACACCATATATTTT CASSSTPGQGSSGNTIYF TRBD1 TRBJ1-3 TRBV5-1 .
TGCGCCAGCAGCCGCCGAGGCGGGGGGGCCTCTGACGAGCAGTACTTC CASSRRGGGASDEQYF TRBD2 TRBJ2-7 TRBV5-1 .
TGTGCCAGCAGCTTATCAGGACAAAGCTCTGGGGCCAACGTCCTGACTTTC CASSLSGQSSGANVLTF . TRBJ2-6 TRBV7-2 few
TGTGCCAGTAGTAGAGCGGGGGGTAAAAACATTCAGTACTTC CASSRAGGKNIQYF TRBD2 TRBJ2-4 TRBV19 .
TGTGCCAGCAGTGGGGGCCCCAGCTTCCCATACGAGCAGTACTTC CASSGGPSFPYEQYF . TRBJ2-7 TRBV25-1 .
TGTGCCAGCAGCTTATTAACAGGGAAATACAATGAGCAGTTCTTC CASSLLTGKYNEQFF . TRBJ2-1 TRBV11-2 .
TGTGCCAGCAGCTTACCTCTAGCGGGGAAGAACGAGCAGTACTTC CASSLPLAGKNEQYF TRBD2 TRBJ2-7 TRBV7-9 .
TGTGCCAGCAGCTTGAATGCCGGGGAGCTGTTTTTT CASSLNAGELFF . TRBJ2-2 TRBV5-6 few
TGCAGCGTTCTGGTTCAGGGGACTGGAAGCAATCAGCCCCAGCATTTT CSVLVQGTGSNQPQHF . TRBJ1-5 TRBV29-1 .
TGTGCCAGCAGCTTAGCGGCAGGGAGGATGAACACTGAAGCTTTCTTT CASSLAAGRMNTEAFF . TRBJ1-1 TRBV7-6 .
TGCGCCAGCATTCCTAGACTAGCGGGGTGGGAGACCCAGTACTTC CASIPRLAGWETQYF TRBD2 TRBJ2-5 TRBV10-2 .
TGTGCCAGCAGCCCCGGGACAGACCCTTGGGACGAGCAGTACTTC CASSPGTDPWDEQYF TRBD1 TRBJ2-7 TRBV7-8 .
TGTGCCAGCAGCTTAGTGGGGGCGGACGAGCAGTACTTC CASSLVGADEQYF . TRBJ2-7 TRBV13 .
TGTGCCAGCAGCCCCGGGACAGGGTCACCCTACGAGCAGTACTTC CASSPGTGSPYEQYF TRBD1 TRBJ2-7 TRBV7-9 .
TGTGCCAGTAGGAAGACAGGGGGCGGAAACACCATATATTTT CASRKTGGGNTIYF TRBD1 TRBJ1-3 TRBV19 few
TGTGCCAGCAGCTCAATGGGGGGGCGCGGACGCTCCGGCTACGAGCAGTACTTC CASSSMGGRGRSGYEQYF . TRBJ2-7 TRBV11-2 few
TGCGCCAGCAGCCAAGGGCAGGCTAGCTCCTACAATGAGCAGTTCTTC CASSQGQASSYNEQFF . TRBJ2-1 TRBV4-1 .
TGTGCCAGCAGTGCAGGAGACCCAATGAGCTACACCTTC CASSAGDPMSYTF . TRBJ1-2 TRBV6-1 .
TGTGCCAGCAGCTCCAGTACGGGGATTTTAGCCCTAAGCACTGAAGCTTTCTTT CASSSSTGILALSTEAFF . TRBJ1-1 TRBV5-4 .
TGTGCCAGCAGCTCGTGGCAGACGGCCGCACAGGGGGCTGAAGCTTTCTTT CASSSWQTAAQGAEAFF TRBD1 TRBJ1-1 TRBV11-2 .
TGTGCCACCAGCAGAGGAGTACAACAGGATCAGCCCCAGCATTTT CATSRGVQQDQPQHF . TRBJ1-5 TRBV15 .
TGTGCCAGCAGCCCTCGGGACAGGGTTACTGGGGCCAACGTCCTGACTTTC CASSPRDRVTGANVLTF TRBD1 TRBJ2-6 TRBV4-2 .
TGTGCCACCAACGATTACGGGGTCAATCAGCCCCAGCATTTT CATNDYGVNQPQHF . TRBJ1-5 TRBV6-5 .
TGTGCCAGCATATTGCTGGCGGGAGAGACCCAGTACTTC CASILLAGETQYF . TRBJ2-5 TRBV7-9 .
TGTGCCAGCAGCGCCACAGATAGCAATCAGCCCCAGCATTTT CASSATDSNQPQHF . TRBJ1-5 TRBV6-1 once
TGTGCCAGCAGCAAGGACAGGGCTGGCTCTGGAAACACCATATATTTT CASSKDRAGSGNTIYF TRBD1 TRBJ1-3 TRBV7-6 once
TGTGCCAGCAGCTTCGGCCGCGCTGGAAACACCATATATTTT CASSFGRAGNTIYF . TRBJ1-3 TRBV11-2 few
TGTGCCAGCAGCGTAGGCAGGAACACCGGGGAGCTGTTTTTT CASSVGRNTGELFF . TRBJ2-2 TRBV7-8 .
TGTGCCAGTAGTAGTGGGACAGGGGGCAGTTACGAGCAGTACTTC CASSSGTGGSYEQYF TRBD1 TRBJ2-7 TRBV6-5 .
TGTGCCACCAGCATCGAGCGGGGGGCTTACAATGAGCAGTTCTTC CATSIERGAYNEQFF TRBD2 TRBJ2-1 TRBV15 .
TGTGCCAGTAGTACGATACAGGGTGGGTTGTACAATGAGCAGTTCTTC CASSTIQGGLYNEQFF . TRBJ2-1 TRBV19 .